The entry below describes one T cell receptor (beta chain). Per the authors' pipeline: Reference gene primer amplification gave estimated nucleated cell counts. The protocol was immunoSEQ multiplex PCR, while the TCRdb copy is restricted to in-frame clones and leaves out a portion. V and J calls and clone size are given by that table; D and trimming were obtained from the DNA. The sample has about 210,000 clones, roughly four fifths seen once. This entry comes from a study of blood T cell repertoires in COVID-19. The overall study: COVID-19 samples, acute and convalescent, were from the United States, Italy and Spain. T cells, B-cell-depleted T cells, or PBMCs supplied cDNA or gDNA.

The specimen sequenced was peripheral blood. This receptor was taken from a woman between 40 and 55 years old with acute or convalescent COVID-19.

CDR3 in amino acids: CASSLVVQGYNEQFF. The CDR3 DNA sequence: TGTGCCAGCAGCTTGGTGGTACAGGGGTACAATGAGCAGTTCTTC. J is TRBJ2-1 and V is TRBV5-5, with TRBD1 matching 7 bases. The V gene's germline CDR1 is SGHKS and CDR2 YYEKEE (reference sequence). After removal of 0 bases from V and 4 bases from J, the junction contained 4 bases not matched to a gene. The CDR3 totals 15 residues.